The 25 T cell receptor beta chains reported below all come from one sample, sequenced in a study of blood T cell repertoires in COVID-19. Libraries were prepared by immunoSEQ multiplex PCR; TCRdb keeps only in-frame clonotypes and omits some of them. The data show approximately 79,000 clones, approximately 80% seen once. Sequenced material: peripheral blood. All receptors come from a man aged 50-60 years with COVID-19, enrolled during active disease.

The chain has TRBV3-1 (or the pseudogene TRBV3-2) and TRBJ2-7; D may be TRBD1 (6 bases). The length of the CDR3 is 15 residues. Deletions cut 4 bases from V and 5 bases from J, with 18 bases between. Germline CDR1 and CDR2: LGHDT and YNNKEL (reference sequence). The chain's CDR3 is CASSPGDLPGNEQYF. Written as DNA, the CDR3 is TGTGCCAGCAGCCCAGGGGACCTCCCAGGGAACGAGCAGTACTTC.

The rearrangement uses TRBV11-2 and TRBJ2-1, with D tentatively TRBD1 (5 bases). The CDR3 covers 16 residues. CDR1 is SGHAT, CDR2 FQNNGV, per germline. Trimming pared 0 bases from V and 0 bases from J, leaving 9 bases between. CDR3 in DNA: TGTGCCAGCAGCTTAGATTATAGGGGCTCCTACAATGAGCAGTTCTTC. It codes for CASSLDYRGSYNEQFF.

The chain employs TRBV4-3 and TRBJ2-2; a weak D match, TRBD2 (6 bases). Between the trimmed V and J ends, which lost 1 base and 7 bases, there was a span of 7 bases. The germline gives CDR1 LGHNA, CDR2 YSLEER. The CDR3 spans 13 residues. In DNA, the CDR3 is TGCGCCAGCAGCCAAGCGGGGGACGGGGAGCTGTTTTTT. Protein sequence: CASSQAGDGELFF.

The rearrangement joins TRBV30 to TRBJ2-7; D might be TRBD2 (6 bases). The CDR3 runs 12 residues. The germline V gene has CDR1 GTSNPN and CDR2 SVGIG (reference sequence). V dropped 8 bases and J dropped 4 bases, with 15 bases sitting between them. CDR3 in amino acids: CAIRLARYEQYF. As DNA, the CDR3 is TGTGCCATCCGCCTAGCGCGATACGAGCAGTACTTC.

Only one count was recorded for this clone. The chain combines TRBV19 with TRBJ2-1, with 10 positions matching TRBD1. CDR1 and CDR2 (germline): LNHDA, SQIVND (reference sequence). V dropped 4 bases and J dropped 7; count of bases not matched to a gene: 1. This CDR3 contains 13 residues. CDR3 sequence (DNA): TGTGCCAGTAGTAAGGACAGGGGGAATGAGCAGTTCTTC. It yields the protein CASSKDRGNEQFF.

This chain links TRBV6-5 with TRBJ2-1; tentative D call: TRBD1 (5 bases). CDR3 length equals 14 residues. Germline lookup yields CDR1 MNHEY and CDR2 SVGAGI. The V gene lost 7 bases and the J gene lost 10 bases, with 20 bases spanning the gap. The CDR3 nucleotides are TGTGCCAGCACCCCGGTGACAGCAACTTGGGAGCAGTTCTTC. Translated: CASTPVTATWEQFF.

The V and J genes are TRBV2 and TRBJ2-7; 7 bases match TRBD1. This CDR3 is built from 14 residues. Germline CDR1 SNHLY, CDR2 FYNNEI. Trimming took 7 bases from V and 0 from J; bases not matched to a gene: 6. The CDR3 here is CASTPRQGSYEQYF. CDR3 in DNA: TGTGCCAGCACTCCCCGACAGGGCTCCTACGAGCAGTACTTC.

The J gene is TRBJ1-4, the V gene TRBV20-1, with TRBD1 as a possible D gene (5 bases). Germline assignment: CDR1 DFQATT and CDR2 SNEGSKA (reference sequence). The CDR3 has 14 amino acids. V lost 3 bases to trimming and J lost 3 bases, with 11 bases between them. DNA for the CDR3: TGCAGTGCTAGTCGCAGGGCGGCTAATGAAAAACTGTTTTTT. Translated, it gives CSASRRAANEKLFF.

J is TRBJ2-7 and V is TRBV6-5, with D possibly TRBD1 on 5 matching bases. The CDR3 extends over 14 amino acids. V lost 2 bases, J lost 3 bases, and 11 bases lay in between. The germline CDR1 and CDR2 sequences are MNHEY and SVGAGI. The CDR3 protein is CASSYQGPYYEQYF. CDR3 nucleotide sequence: TGTGCCAGCAGTTACCAGGGTCCCTACTACGAGCAGTACTTC.

This clone showed up just once. The chain uses TRBV5-8 and TRBJ1-1; no clear D gene. This CDR3 region has 14 residues. The V end lost 3 bases, the J end lost 0 bases, and 9 bases lay between the germline ends. CDR1 SGHTS and CDR2 YDEGEE come from the germline V gene. The CDR3 region has the DNA TGTGCCAGCAGCTACAACTACTTGAACACTGAAGCTTTCTTT. Protein sequence: CASSYNYLNTEAFF.

The CDR3 DNA sequence: TGTGCCAGCAGCCAAGATTTGGGACAGGGGAATTACAATGAGCAGTTCTTC. As protein: CASSQDLGQGNYNEQFF. J is TRBJ2-1 and V is TRBV4-2; 10 bases align to TRBD1. Germline CDR1 LGHNA, CDR2 YNFKEQ. J gave up 4 bases and V 0 bases, and 6 bases lay outside the gene matches. The CDR3 runs to 17 residues.

The rearrangement joins TRBV18 to TRBJ2-6; 9 nucleotides match TRBD1. Per the germline V gene, CDR1 is KGHSH and CDR2 is LQKENI. This CDR3 has 18 amino acids. J gave up 4 bases and V 3 bases, and 10 bases lay outside the gene matches. The CDR3: CASSPRTGELAGANVLTF. The DNA for the CDR3 is TGTGCCAGCTCACCTCGGACAGGGGAATTGGCAGGGGCCAACGTCCTGACTTTC.

The chain is built from TRBV6-5 and TRBJ1-2; a weak D match, TRBD1 (5 bases). CDR3 length: 14 residues. V lost 4 bases to trimming and J lost 0 bases, with 9 bases between them. The germline gives CDR1 MNHEY, CDR2 SVGAGI. CDR3 sequence (DNA): TGTGCCAGCAGTTTGACAGTGACTAACTATGGCTACACCTTC. Translation: CASSLTVTNYGYTF.

This sequence joins TRBV6-4 and TRBJ2-1, with D possibly being TRBD2 (6 bases). V gave up 5 bases and J gave up 6 bases, with 14 bases separating them. Germline loops: CDR1 MRHNA, CDR2 SNTAGT. The CDR3 loop spans 14 amino acids. The CDR3 is CASSLASESNEQFF. The DNA of the CDR3 is TGTGCCAGCAGTCTAGCTAGCGAATCCAATGAGCAGTTCTTC.

The chain links TRBV3-1 (or the pseudogene TRBV3-2) to TRBJ1-1; TRBD1 aligns across 9 bases. Looked up from germline, CDR1 is LGHDT and CDR2 is YNNKEL (reference sequence). V was pared by 1 base and J by 5 bases, with 11 bases of the junction left unmatched. The CDR3 runs 17 residues. The CDR3 nucleotides read TGTGCCAGCAGCCAAGGCGTCCCGGGACAGGGTTGGACTGAAGCTTTCTTT. This codes for CASSQGVPGQGWTEAFF.

The rearrangement uses TRBV11-3 and TRBJ2-1; 9 bases are shared with TRBD2. CDR1 SGHNT and CDR2 YENEEA come from the germline V gene. With V trimmed by 6 bases and J by 4 bases, 7 bases remained unmatched. The CDR3 has 15 residues. For the CDR3, the DNA is TGTGCCAGCAGTGCAGGACTAGCGTATTACAATGAGCAGTTCTTC. It translates to CASSAGLAYYNEQFF.

The genes are TRBV15 and TRBJ2-7; D is perhaps TRBD1 (5 bases). Germline V gives CDR1 LNHNV, CDR2 YYDKDF (reference sequence). The length of the CDR3 is 15 residues. The V end was cut by 0 bases, the J end by 2 bases, with 11 bases between. Written as DNA, the CDR3 is TGTGCCACCAGCAGAGATCGAGAAGGGGCCTACGAGCAGTACTTC. The encoded protein is CATSRDREGAYEQYF.

The rearrangement links TRBV18 to TRBJ2-5; TRBD1 aligns across 7 bases. The V and J ends lost 5 bases and 3 bases, in that order; junction bases with no gene match: 0. Germline V CDR1 and CDR2: KGHSH, LQKENI. The CDR3 sequence is 12 residues long. The CDR3 sequence: CASSTGEETQYF. The CDR3 DNA reads as TGTGCCAGCTCAACAGGGGAAGAGACCCAGTACTTC.

The chain joins TRBV29-1 to TRBJ2-1, with 10 bases that match TRBD2. The CDR3 sequence is 15 residues long. Germline V gene data show CDR1 as SQVTM and CDR2 as ANQGSEA. V lost 4 bases and J lost 8; bases outside the gene matches: 11. The CDR3 sequence is CSVVRLAGAGDEQFF. CDR3 in DNA: TGCAGCGTTGTTCGGCTAGCGGGAGCGGGGGATGAGCAGTTCTTC.

The chain carries TRBV18 and TRBJ1-2; 7 nucleotides match TRBD1. With V trimmed by 2 bases and J by 7 bases, 4 bases remained unmatched. This CDR3 spans 13 amino acids. The V gene's germline CDR1 is KGHSH and CDR2 LQKENI. The CDR3 reads CASSPGTELGYTF. CDR3 sequence (DNA): TGTGCCAGCTCACCAGGGACAGAGCTTGGCTACACCTTC.

This clone was seen repeatedly, ten times or more. The V gene is TRBV28, the J gene TRBJ2-5; possible D gene TRBD1, 6 bases. CDR1 and CDR2 from the germline V gene are MDHEN and SYDVKM. The CDR3 runs to 13 residues. Trimming stripped 7 bases from V and 2 bases from J, with 11 bases between. This CDR3 reads CASNRQVQETQYF. The CDR3 nucleotides read TGTGCCAGCAACCGACAGGTTCAAGAGACCCAGTACTTC.

The chain uses TRBV7-9 and TRBJ2-2, with D possibly matching TRBD1 (5 bases). V lost 0 bases and J lost 4, with 15 bases in between. The CDR3 runs to 17 residues. CDR1 SEHNR and CDR2 FQNEAQ come from the germline V gene (reference sequence). DNA for the CDR3: TGTGCCAGCAGCTTAGCTGCAGGGATCCATCCCACCGGGGAGCTGTTTTTT. Its translation: CASSLAAGIHPTGELFF.

The rearrangement joins TRBV23-1 to TRBJ1-5; TRBD1 agrees at 7 bases. TRBV23-1 is treated as an ORF (open reading frame) with a function not yet certain. The CDR3 sequence is 17 residues long. Germline trimming cut 0 bases from V and 7 bases from J; bases unmatched to any gene: 12. DNA for the CDR3: TGCGCCAGCAGTCAATCGATACCGGACAAGACAGGGCAGCCCCAGCATTTT. Its protein product is CASSQSIPDKTGQPQHF.

The chain uses TRBV25-1 and TRBJ1-3; 8 bases match TRBD1. Germline lookup yields CDR1 MGHDK and CDR2 SYGVNS. The CDR3 is 16 residues long. J was trimmed by 0 bases and V by 9 bases; bases with no gene match: 10. CDR3 nucleotide sequence: TGTGCCAGACAACCGGGACAGGCGCGCTCTGGAAACACCATATATTTT. Its protein is CARQPGQARSGNTIYF.

This clone was observed a handful of times. This rearrangement joins TRBV4-1 to TRBJ1-5, with 9 bases lining up with TRBD1. Germline V gives CDR1 MGHRA, CDR2 YSYEKL. With V trimmed by 1 base and J by 2 bases, 3 bases remained unmatched. The CDR3 has 16 residues. The CDR3 region has the DNA TGCGCCAGCAGCCAAGGACAGGGGGTCCGCAATCAGCCCCAGCATTTT. Protein sequence: CASSQGQGVRNQPQHF.